The clone carrying this TCR beta chain was picked up many times. The sample is drawn from a study of T cells in Graves' hyperthyroidism and ophthalmopathy. The wider study: Staff took peripheral blood when the initial diagnosis was made, before any treatment began.

Using RNA transcripts as the source, TCR beta CDR3 regions were amplified. A set of HTBI primers served as the primers for a first-round RT-PCR of the TCR CDR3. TCRdb reprocessed the multiplex PCR reads with MiXCR, giving one entry per CDR3 protein. The sample shows 550,000 to 800,000 distinct CDR3 sequences, roughly 17% of them seen only once. The V end was cut by 4 bases, the J end by 1 base, with 8 bases between. Germline CDR1 is MDHEN and CDR2 is SYDVKM. The CDR3 contains 13 residues. The TCR sequence derives from a man aged 18 to 30 with Graves' hyperthyroidism. Sequenced sample: blood. The V gene is TRBV28, the J gene TRBJ2-7; unclear D gene. The CDR3 coding sequence is TGTGCCAGCAGTTCTATCCTGTCCTACGAGCAGTACTTC. It translates to CASSSILSYEQYF.